One sample yielded the 14 T cell receptor beta chains listed below, sequenced in a study of human T cells and chemical hapten exposure. Via MiXCR, TCRdb re-called the RACE reads, giving one row per CDR3 protein. The profile shows about 84,000 distinct CDR3 sequences, 10% to 14% of them singletons. Time point meaning: patch test 3, about 24 weeks after DPC sensitization. Treatment noted: therapeutic diphenylcyclopropenone sensitization with weekly scalp DPC. The sample here was whole blood, taken in connection with sensitization to the hapten diphenylcyclopropenone (DPC). These receptors came from a woman aged 45-59 years with alopecia areata. Some clones in this sample may be carry-over from other donors' samples.

This clonotype was picked up a small number of times. CDR3 DNA: TGTGCCTGGAGCCGGACGGGGCGCAATCAGCCCCAGCATTTT. Protein: CAWSRTGRNQPQHF. The chain links TRBV30 to TRBJ1-5; D perhaps matches TRBD1 (5 bases). Per germline, CDR1 GTSNPN and CDR2 SVGIG (reference sequence). V lost 3 bases, J lost 2 bases, and 11 bases lay in between. This CDR3 contains 14 residues.

In its sample, this clonotype was seen a few times. The chain has TRBV21-1 and TRBJ2-3; the table gives TRBD2 as D, unverified against the DNA. TRBV21-1 is reported as a pseudogene. CDR3 size: 20 residues. CDR3 nucleotides: TGTGCCAGCAGCAAAGACAGCCTAGCGGGAGGGTCCTCCGACGGAGATACGCAGTATTTT. This translates into CASSKDSLAGGSSDGDTQYF.

V usage is TRBV11-3 and J usage is TRBJ1-5; D not certain. This CDR3 comprises 13 residues. Between the trimmed V and J ends, which lost 2 bases and 2 bases, there was a span of 4 bases. Germline-derived CDR1 and CDR2 are SGHNT and YENEEA. The DNA for the CDR3 is TGTGCCAGCAGCTTAACGGGCAATCAGCCCCAGCATTTT. Encoded protein: CASSLTGNQPQHF.

This clonotype was seen repeatedly, ten times or more. The chain links TRBV6-1 to TRBJ1-4, with 9 bases fitting TRBD1. Germline V gene sequence: CDR1 MNHNS, CDR2 SASEGT. This CDR3 has 16 amino acids. The V and J ends lost 8 bases and 2 bases, in that order; junction bases with no gene match: 9. The chain's CDR3 is CASFPGTGKTNEKLFF. The CDR3 nucleotides are TGTGCCAGCTTCCCTGGGACAGGGAAGACTAATGAAAAACTGTTTTTT.

This clonotype turned up a few times. This chain connects TRBV3-1 to TRBJ1-2, with D uncertain. CDR3 size: 16 residues. Trimming removed 0 bases at V and 2 bases at J, with 13 bases between. Per the germline V gene, CDR1 is LGHDT and CDR2 is YNNKEL (reference sequence). CDR3: CASSQDSGFGNYGYTF. For the CDR3, the DNA is TGTGCCAGCAGCCAAGACTCGGGGTTTGGAAACTATGGCTACACCTTC.

This clonotype appeared once. The chain has TRBV12-3 or TRBV12-4 and TRBJ1-2, with a possible D match to TRBD1 (6 bases). V lost 6 bases to trimming and J lost 9 bases, with 17 bases between them. There are 13 residues in the CDR3. In DNA, the CDR3 is TGTGCCAGCAGCCAGACAGGCGGCAGTCGCTACACCTTC. This translates into CASSQTGGSRYTF.

This clonotype was found many times. The genes are TRBV29-1 and TRBJ2-7; TRBD2 might be the D (6 bases). The CDR3 length is 11 residues. Germline V CDR1 and CDR2: SQVTM, ANQGSEA. The germline V and J ends were trimmed by 7 bases and 5 bases, with 12 bases remaining between them. The CDR3 DNA reads TGCAGCGGGACGGCGGGAAACGAGCAGTACTTC. Translated, it gives CSGTAGNEQYF.

This clonotype has only a few counts. This chain joins TRBV20-1 and TRBJ2-1, with TRBD2 matching 8 bases. V was clipped by 6 bases and J by 4 bases; unmatched bases: 11. This CDR3 has 15 amino acids. Germline loops: CDR1 DFQATT, CDR2 SNEGSKA (reference sequence). The CDR3: CSAPYSGSLYNEQFF. CDR3 DNA sequence: TGCAGTGCGCCATACAGCGGGAGCCTATACAATGAGCAGTTCTTC.

This clonotype was detected only a few times. V is TRBV29-1 and J is TRBJ2-3; the match to TRBD2 covers 7 bases. The CDR3 consists of 11 residues. The V segment lost 8 bases and the J segment 5 bases; nucleotides outside the gene matches: 4. Germline V gives CDR1 SQVTM, CDR2 ANQGSEA. The CDR3 DNA sequence: TGCAGCCTATTAGCGGGAGATACGCAGTATTTT. Translated: CSLLAGDTQYF.

The CDR3 sequence is CASRGSKGDSPLHF. For the CDR3, the DNA is TGCGCCAGCAGGGGGAGTAAAGGGGATTCACCCCTCCACTTT. The rearrangement uses TRBV10-1 and TRBJ1-6; D may be TRBD1 (5 bases). The length of the CDR3 is 14 residues. Germline assignment: CDR1 WNHNN and CDR2 SYGVQD (reference sequence). The V and J ends lost 6 bases and 8 bases respectively, with 14 bases between them.

This clonotype was recorded many times. The chain recombines TRBV7-8 with TRBJ1-1; 9 bases map to TRBD1. The V gene's germline CDR1 is SGHVS and CDR2 FQNEAQ. CDR3 length equals 18 residues. V was clipped by 2 bases and J by 4 bases; unmatched bases: 14. CDR3 nucleotide sequence: TGTGCCAGCAGCTTACGCGGGGACAGGGCCCTCTTGGGCACTGAAGCTTTCTTT. This gives the protein CASSLRGDRALLGTEAFF. The entire variable domain, with the rest obtained from reference TRBV7-8 and TRBJ1-1, is as follows: GAGVSQSPRYKVAKRGQDVALRCDPISGHVSLFWYQQALGQGPEFLTYFQNEAQLDKSGLPSDRFFAERPEGSVSTLKIQRTQQEDSAVYLCASSLRGDRALLGTEAFFGQGTRLTVV.

This clonotype was counted between two and nine times. The chain joins TRBV6-6 to TRBJ1-2; 7 bases map to TRBD1. The CDR3 loop spans 14 amino acids. Germline values: CDR1 MNHNY, CDR2 SVGAGI (reference sequence). Trimming at V came to 4 bases and at J to 2 bases, leaving 4 bases not matched to a gene. CDR3 loop: CASSFGTANYGYTF. For the CDR3, the DNA is TGTGCCAGCAGTTTCGGGACAGCCAACTATGGCTACACCTTC.

The rearrangement joins TRBV29-1 to TRBJ2-3; 9 bases match TRBD2. Germline V gene data show CDR1 as SQVTM and CDR2 as ANQGSEA. V lost 7 bases and J lost 2; bases outside the gene matches: 4. The CDR3 runs to 13 residues. CDR3 nucleotides: TGCAGCGGGGGACTAGCACTCACAGATACGCAGTATTTT. Encoded protein: CSGGLALTDTQYF.

The chain uses TRBV7-2 and TRBJ1-6; 7 bases are shared with TRBD1. Germline loops: CDR1 SGHTA, CDR2 FQGNSA. The CDR3 totals 17 residues. Trimming cost V 0 bases and J 7 bases; bases outside gene matches: 9. CDR3 nucleotides: TGTGCCAGCAGCTTAGCTGTGACAGGGTCGAAGAATTCACCCCTCCACTTT. Its protein product is CASSLAVTGSKNSPLHF.